This is a list of T cell receptor beta chains from one sample in a study of PD-1 blockade in classical Hodgkin lymphoma. Method: immunoSEQ multiplex PCR; TCRdb's copy keeps in-frame clones and lacks some. In the table there are approximately 60,000 clones, over 85% of which are singletons. The starting material was peripheral blood mononuclear cells (PBMCs), obtained at baseline. The receptor set was obtained from a human donor with classical Hodgkin lymphoma. CDR3s include the opening cysteine and the closing phenylalanine or tryptophan. The D gene is left open where the match is weak. Size values are once, few and many counts, or a class for expanded clones, and some rows have none.

clone_size,j_call,d_call,v_call,cdr3_aa,cdr3_nt
NA,TRBJ1-2,TRBD1,TRBV5-1,CASSYSGTDTYGYTF,TGCGCCAGCAGTTATTCAGGGACAGACACTTATGGCTACACCTTC
NA,TRBJ1-2,NA,TRBV18,CASSPRASDEGYTF,TGTGCCAGCTCACCACGGGCTTCGGACGAAGGCTACACCTTC
once,TRBJ1-1,NA,TRBV27,CASSLTLGKEAFF,TGTGCCAGCAGTTTAACCCTGGGTAAGGAGGCTTTCTTT
NA,TRBJ2-3,NA,TRBV5-4,CASSSYTDTQYF,TGTGCCAGCAGCTCCTACACAGATACGCAGTATTTT
NA,TRBJ2-7,TRBD1,TRBV6-5,CASSSLDRSYEQYF,TGTGCCAGCAGTTCCCTGGACAGGTCCTACGAGCAGTACTTC
NA,TRBJ2-1,TRBD2,TRBV28,CASGTGTSPHNEQFF,TGTGCCAGCGGAACCGGGACTAGCCCCCACAATGAGCAGTTCTTC
NA,TRBJ1-1,NA,TRBV7-8,CASSSAGGVTEAFF,TGTGCCAGCAGCTCCGCGGGCGGGGTTACTGAAGCTTTCTTT
NA,TRBJ2-5,TRBD1,TRBV7-2,CASSFGDRHEEETQYF,TGTGCCAGCAGCTTTGGGGACAGACACGAGGAGGAGACCCAGTACTTC
few,TRBJ2-7,TRBD1,TRBV4-1,CASSLGQGAYEQYF,TGCGCCAGCAGCCTCGGACAGGGGGCCTACGAGCAGTACTTC
NA,TRBJ2-4,NA,TRBV28,CASSLARIKNIQYF,TGTGCCAGCAGTTTGGCCCGAATCAAAAACATTCAGTACTTC
NA,TRBJ2-3,TRBD2,TRBV6-4,CASSEYDSGGTQYF,TGTGCCAGCAGTGAATACGATAGCGGGGGCACGCAGTATTTT
NA,TRBJ2-3,NA,TRBV2,CASSDGFRDFSTDTQYF,TGTGCCAGCAGTGACGGGTTTCGGGACTTTAGCACAGATACGCAGTATTTT
NA,TRBJ2-7,NA,TRBV27,CASSRQPPYEQYF,TGTGCCAGCAGTCGACAGCCACCCTACGAGCAGTACTTC
once,TRBJ2-3,NA,TRBV11-2,CASSLGTNGGTDTQYF,TGTGCCAGCAGCTTAGGGACTAACGGGGGCACAGATACGCAGTATTTT
NA,TRBJ2-7,NA,TRBV5-1,CASSFGTGRYEQYF,TGCGCCAGCAGCTTTGGAACAGGGCGGTACGAGCAGTACTTC
NA,TRBJ2-5,NA,TRBV2,CASTSAWTRETQYF,TGTGCCAGCACCTCGGCGTGGACGAGAGAGACCCAGTACTTC
NA,TRBJ1-4,NA,TRBV6-1,CASRDVGIEKLFF,TGTGCCAGCAGGGACGTGGGAATCGAAAAACTGTTTTTT
NA,TRBJ1-2,TRBD1,TRBV2,CASSRTGAMGSGYGYTF,TGTGCCAGCAGCCGGACAGGGGCGATGGGCTCCGGGTATGGCTACACCTTC
NA,TRBJ2-1,TRBD2,TRBV6-4,CASSAHRTSGTTYNEQFF,TGTGCCAGCAGCGCCCATAGGACTAGCGGGACGACCTACAATGAGCAGTTCTTC
NA,TRBJ2-7,NA,TRBV19,CASSIDLESYEQYF,TGTGCCAGTAGTATAGATCTAGAGTCCTACGAGCAGTACTTC
NA,TRBJ2-7,NA,TRBV5-1,CASSLGLSNYEQYF,TGCGCCAGCAGCTTGGGACTGTCAAACTACGAGCAGTACTTC
NA,TRBJ2-1,TRBD2,TRBV13,CASSSLAGGGNEQFF,TGTGCCAGCAGCTCGCTAGCGGGAGGGGGGAATGAGCAGTTCTTC
NA,TRBJ2-7,TRBD2,TRBV19,CASSIEPGLAGGEQYF,TGTGCCAGTAGTATAGAACCGGGACTAGCGGGAGGCGAGCAGTACTTC
NA,TRBJ2-6,NA,TRBV5-6,CASSLDGGTGANVLTF,TGTGCCAGCAGCTTGGACGGAGGGACTGGGGCCAACGTCCTGACTTTC
NA,TRBJ2-5,TRBD2,TRBV14,CASSQVRLAGKETQYF,TGTGCCAGCAGCCAAGTTAGATTAGCGGGGAAAGAGACCCAGTACTTC
NA,TRBJ1-5,NA,TRBV6-5,CASSYSHRNNQPQHF,TGTGCCAGCAGTTACTCTCACCGCAATAACCAGCCCCAGCATTTT
NA,TRBJ2-1,NA,TRBV7-8,CASSPGTGSSYNEQFF,TGTGCCAGCAGCCCGGGGACGGGAAGCTCCTACAATGAGCAGTTCTTC
once,TRBJ2-7,NA,TRBV4-1,CASSQEGDYEQYF,TGCGCCAGCAGCCAAGAAGGGGACTACGAGCAGTACTTC
NA,TRBJ2-1,NA,TRBV20-1,CSARNEQFF,TGCAGTGCTAGGAATGAGCAGTTCTTC
NA,TRBJ2-7,NA,TRBV28,CASSLFTGNPYEQYF,TGTGCCAGCAGTTTATTTACAGGGAATCCCTACGAGCAGTACTTC
NA,TRBJ1-5,TRBD1,TRBV27,CASSMTGTGDNQPQHF,TGTGCCAGCAGTATGACCGGGACAGGTGACAATCAGCCCCAGCATTTT
NA,TRBJ2-2,TRBD2,TRBV7-9,CASSPHSGGKSHTGELFF,TGTGCCAGCAGCCCCCATAGCGGGGGGAAGAGTCACACCGGGGAGCTGTTTTTT
NA,TRBJ2-3,TRBD2,TRBV9,CASSSPLAAGGRSTDTQYF,TGTGCCAGCAGTAGTCCCCTAGCAGCGGGAGGCCGAAGCACAGATACGCAGTATTTT
NA,TRBJ2-5,NA,TRBV7-2,CASSFSETQYF,TGTGCCAGCAGCTTCTCCGAGACCCAGTACTTC
NA,TRBJ2-3,TRBD2,TRBV30,CAWSSSGMVDTQYF,TGTGCCTGGAGCTCTAGCGGGATGGTAGATACGCAGTATTTT
NA,TRBJ1-1,NA,TRBV5-1,CASSLGGRTEAFF,TGCGCCAGCAGCTTGGGGGGCCGAACTGAAGCTTTCTTT
NA,TRBJ2-5,NA,TRBV5-1,CASSPREGGETQYF,TGCGCCAGCAGCCCCCGGGAAGGGGGAGAGACCCAGTACTTC